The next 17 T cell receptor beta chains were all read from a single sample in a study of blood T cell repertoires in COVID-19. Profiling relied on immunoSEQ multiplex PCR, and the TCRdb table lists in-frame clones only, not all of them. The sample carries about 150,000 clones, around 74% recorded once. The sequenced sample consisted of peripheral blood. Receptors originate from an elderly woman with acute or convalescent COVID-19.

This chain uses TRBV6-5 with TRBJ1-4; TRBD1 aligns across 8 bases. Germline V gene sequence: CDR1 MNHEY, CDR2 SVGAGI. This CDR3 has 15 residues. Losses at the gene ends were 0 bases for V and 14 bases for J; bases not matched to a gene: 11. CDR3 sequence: CASSYSKAGQGALFF. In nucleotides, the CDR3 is TGTGCCAGCAGTTACTCGAAGGCTGGACAGGGAGCCCTGTTTTTT.

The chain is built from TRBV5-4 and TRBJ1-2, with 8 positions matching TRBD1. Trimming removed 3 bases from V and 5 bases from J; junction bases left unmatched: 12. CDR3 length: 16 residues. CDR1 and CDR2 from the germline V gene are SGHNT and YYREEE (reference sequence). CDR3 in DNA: TGTGCCAGCAGCTCCTTGACCAGGACAGGGCGATATGGCTACACCTTC. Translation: CASSSLTRTGRYGYTF.

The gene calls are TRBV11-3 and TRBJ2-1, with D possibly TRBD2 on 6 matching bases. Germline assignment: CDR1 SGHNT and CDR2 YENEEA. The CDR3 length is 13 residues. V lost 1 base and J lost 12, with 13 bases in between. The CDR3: CASSLGRENRQFF. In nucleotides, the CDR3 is TGTGCCAGCAGCTTAGGTCGGGAGAACCGGCAGTTCTTC.

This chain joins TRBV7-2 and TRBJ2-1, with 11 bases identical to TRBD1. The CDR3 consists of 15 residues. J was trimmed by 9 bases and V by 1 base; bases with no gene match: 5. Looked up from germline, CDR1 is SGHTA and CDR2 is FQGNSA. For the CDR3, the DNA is TGTGCCAGCAGCTTAGGGAGGACAGGGGGCGTTGAGCAGTTCTTC. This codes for CASSLGRTGGVEQFF. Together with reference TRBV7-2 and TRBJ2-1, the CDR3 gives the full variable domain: GAGVSQSPSNKVTEKGKDVELRCDPISGHTALYWYRQSLGQGLEFLIYFQGNSAPDKSGLPSDRFSAERTGGSVSTLTIQRTQQEDSAVYLCASSLGRTGGVEQFFGPGTRLTVL.

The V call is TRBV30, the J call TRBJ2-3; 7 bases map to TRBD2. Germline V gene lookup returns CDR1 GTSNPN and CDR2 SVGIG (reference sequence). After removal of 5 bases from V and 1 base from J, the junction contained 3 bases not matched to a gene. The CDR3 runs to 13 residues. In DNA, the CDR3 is TGTGCCTGGGGGCTAGCGGGCACAGATACGCAGTATTTT. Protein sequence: CAWGLAGTDTQYF.

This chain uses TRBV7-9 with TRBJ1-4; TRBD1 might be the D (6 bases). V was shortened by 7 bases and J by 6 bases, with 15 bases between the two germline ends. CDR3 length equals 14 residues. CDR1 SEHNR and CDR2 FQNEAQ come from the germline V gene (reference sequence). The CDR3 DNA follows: TGTGCCAGCATCGAAACAGGGCAGGATGAAAAACTGTTTTTT. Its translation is CASIETGQDEKLFF.

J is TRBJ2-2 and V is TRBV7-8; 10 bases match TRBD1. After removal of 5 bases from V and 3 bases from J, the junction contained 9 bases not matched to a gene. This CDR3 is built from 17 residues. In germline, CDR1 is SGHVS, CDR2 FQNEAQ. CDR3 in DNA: TGTGCCAGCAGCCCACTGTCCGGGACAGGGGACACCGGGGAGCTGTTTTTT. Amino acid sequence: CASSPLSGTGDTGELFF.

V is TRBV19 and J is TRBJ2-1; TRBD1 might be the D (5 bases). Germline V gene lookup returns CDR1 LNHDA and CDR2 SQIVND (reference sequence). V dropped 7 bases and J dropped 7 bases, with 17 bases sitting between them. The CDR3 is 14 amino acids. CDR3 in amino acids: CASTQGPGLNEQFF. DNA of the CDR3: TGTGCCAGTACCCAGGGTCCGGGTTTAAATGAGCAGTTCTTC.

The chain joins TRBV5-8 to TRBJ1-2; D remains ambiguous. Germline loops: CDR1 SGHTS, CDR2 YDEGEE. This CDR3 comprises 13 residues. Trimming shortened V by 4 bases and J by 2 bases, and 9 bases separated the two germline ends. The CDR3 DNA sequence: TGTGCCAGCAGCCTAGACGCCAACTATGGCTACACCTTC. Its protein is CASSLDANYGYTF.

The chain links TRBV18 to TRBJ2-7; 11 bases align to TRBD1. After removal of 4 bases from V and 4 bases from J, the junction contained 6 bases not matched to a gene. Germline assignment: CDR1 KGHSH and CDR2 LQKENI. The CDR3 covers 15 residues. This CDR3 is CASSQAGTGGYEQYF. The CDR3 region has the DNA TGTGCCAGCTCACAAGCCGGGACAGGGGGATACGAGCAGTACTTC. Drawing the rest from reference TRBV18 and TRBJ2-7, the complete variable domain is NAGVMQNPRHLVRRRGQEARLRCSPMKGHSHVYWYRQLPEEGLKFMVYLQKENIIDESGMPKERFSAEFPKEGPSILRIQQVVRGDSAAYFCASSQAGTGGYEQYFGPGTRLTVT.

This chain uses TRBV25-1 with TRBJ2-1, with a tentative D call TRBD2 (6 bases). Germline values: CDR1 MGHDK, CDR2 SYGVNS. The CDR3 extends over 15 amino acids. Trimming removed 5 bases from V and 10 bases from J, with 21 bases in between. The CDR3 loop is CASSTPGDSNREQFF. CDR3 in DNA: TGTGCCAGCAGTACCCCGGGGGACTCAAACCGGGAGCAGTTCTTC.

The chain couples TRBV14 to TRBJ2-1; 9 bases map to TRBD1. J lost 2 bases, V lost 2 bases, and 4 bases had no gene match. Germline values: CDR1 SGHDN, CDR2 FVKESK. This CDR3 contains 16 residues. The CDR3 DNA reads TGTGCCAGCAGCCAATGGGGACAGGGAACCTACAATGAGCAGTTCTTC. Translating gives CASSQWGQGTYNEQFF.

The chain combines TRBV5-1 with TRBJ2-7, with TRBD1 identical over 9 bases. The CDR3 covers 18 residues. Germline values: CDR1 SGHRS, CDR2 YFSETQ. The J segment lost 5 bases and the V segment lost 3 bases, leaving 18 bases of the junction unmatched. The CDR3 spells CASSSGTGTAFLIHEQYF. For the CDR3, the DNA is TGCGCCAGCAGCTCCGGGACAGGGACCGCATTTTTGATCCACGAGCAGTACTTC.

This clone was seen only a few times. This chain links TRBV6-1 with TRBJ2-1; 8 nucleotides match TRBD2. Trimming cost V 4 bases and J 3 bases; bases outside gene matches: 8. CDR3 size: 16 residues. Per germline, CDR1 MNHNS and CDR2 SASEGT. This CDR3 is CASSAPRGGYYNEQFF. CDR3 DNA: TGTGCCAGCAGTGCCCCCCGGGGGGGATACTACAATGAGCAGTTCTTC.

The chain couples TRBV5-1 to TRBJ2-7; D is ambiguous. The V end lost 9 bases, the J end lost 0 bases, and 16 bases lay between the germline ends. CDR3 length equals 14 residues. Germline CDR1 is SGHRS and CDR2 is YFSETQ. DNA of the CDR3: TGCGCCACCACTTTTGGTCCGAGCTCCTACGAGCAGTACTTC. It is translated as CATTFGPSSYEQYF.

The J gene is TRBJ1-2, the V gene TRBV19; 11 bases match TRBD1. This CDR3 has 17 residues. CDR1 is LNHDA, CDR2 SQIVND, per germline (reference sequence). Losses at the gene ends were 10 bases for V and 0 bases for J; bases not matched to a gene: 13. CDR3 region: CATYSGQGANSNYGYTF. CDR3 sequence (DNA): TGTGCCACCTACTCCGGACAGGGGGCCAATTCTAACTATGGCTACACCTTC. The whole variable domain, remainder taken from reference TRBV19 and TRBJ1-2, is DGGITQSPKYLFRKEGQNVTLSCEQNLNHDAMYWYRQDPGQGLRLIYYSQIVNDFQKGDIAEGYSVSREKKESFPLTVTSAQKNPTAFYLCATYSGQGANSNYGYTFGSGTRLTVV.

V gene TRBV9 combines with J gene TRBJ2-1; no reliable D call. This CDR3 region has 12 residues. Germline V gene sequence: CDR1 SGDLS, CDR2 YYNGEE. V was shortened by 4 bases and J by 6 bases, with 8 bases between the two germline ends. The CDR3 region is CASSLDGNEQFF. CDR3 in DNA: TGTGCCAGCAGCTTAGACGGCAATGAGCAGTTCTTC.